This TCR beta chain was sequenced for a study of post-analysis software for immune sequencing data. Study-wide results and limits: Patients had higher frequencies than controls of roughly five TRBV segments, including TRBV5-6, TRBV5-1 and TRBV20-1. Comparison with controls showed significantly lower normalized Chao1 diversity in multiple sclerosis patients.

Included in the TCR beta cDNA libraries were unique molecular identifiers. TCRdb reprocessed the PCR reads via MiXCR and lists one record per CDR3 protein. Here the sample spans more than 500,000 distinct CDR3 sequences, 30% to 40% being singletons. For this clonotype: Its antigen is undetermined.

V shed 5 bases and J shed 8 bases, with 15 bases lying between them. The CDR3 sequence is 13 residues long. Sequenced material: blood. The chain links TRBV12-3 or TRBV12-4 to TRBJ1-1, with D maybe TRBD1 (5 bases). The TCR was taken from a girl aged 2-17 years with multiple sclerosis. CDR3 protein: CASSIIDGAEAFF. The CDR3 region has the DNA TGTGCCAGCAGTATTATTGACGGGGCAGAAGCTTTCTTT.